This T cell receptor beta chain was identified during a study of blood T cell repertoires in COVID-19 (dated by TCRdb to about 2020). With regard to the full study: Samples covering the acute and convalescent phases of COVID-19 were provided by collaborators in the United States, Italy and Spain. The prospective study material was composed of cDNA or gDNA derived from T cells, B-cell-depleted T cells, or PBMCs. Deeply sampled blood TCRbeta repertoires from subjects exposed to, actively infected with, or recovered from COVID-19 were included in the dataset. A freely available public database, intended as a resource for researchers studying the immune response to SARS-CoV-2, is where the repertoires were released. The samples were drawn from the first 160 participants of the ongoing ImmuneRACE study and from more than 1,000 subjects provided by 6 global collaborators. Nearly every sample came with metadata listing a de-identified subject ID, COVID-19 status, age in years and sex. Where HLA class I and class II types were available, the types were taken from metadata supplied by the sample provider, not from assay-based typing. Overall study results and their limits: How much clinical and demographic metadata was included differed by source and by participant, and the metadata was provided uncurated.

TCRbeta CDR3 regions were amplified from genomic DNA by means of the immunoSEQ Assay, a bias-controlled multiplex PCR. Per the source publication's procedure: Nucleated cell counts per sample were estimated from amplification of reference gene primers within the assay. To quantify the absolute abundance of each unique TCRbeta CDR3 rearrangement, sequence reads were collapsed and filtered. For each sample, productive Simpson clonality was calculated as the square root of Simpson's diversity index across productive rearrangements. Here the immuneACCESS table is served through TCRdb, limited to in-frame sequences with V and J called. Missing clones are a known gap in these copies; in checked studies unresolved V genes cover under half, and the rest lacks a known reason. V, J and clone size reflect that table, while D and trimming were determined from the DNA. The sample table shows around 15,000 clones, and about 91% are seen once. The ten largest clones take up less than 15% of the sample.

Collaborating institutions collected whole blood in K2EDTA tubes following their own protocols. For TCRbeta analysis, collaborators shipped samples in one of three forms: frozen whole blood, isolated PBMCs, or DNA extracted from either of those sample types. This clone was seen a handful of times. The target of this receptor is not known. Per-base qualities were not stored, and no clone one base away is much larger. Trimming accounts for 5 bases at V and 2 bases at J, while the number of junction bases matched to no gene is 12. CDR1 and CDR2, looked up from the germline V gene (reference sequence), are MNHNY and SVGAGI. Measured from the cysteine to the phenylalanine, the CDR3 is 17 residues long. This entry keeps only the CDR3 DNA: 51 bases, framed from base 1.

Here the chain combines TRBV6-6 and TRBJ1-2, and TRBD1 aligns with 9 junction nucleotides. The source is a human donor in a cohort sampled during active COVID-19. The sequenced sample consisted of peripheral blood. The CDR3 reads CASSRGNPGQGNYGYTF. The DNA reads as follows: TGTGCCAGCAGTCGGGGGAACCCCGGACAGGGGAACTATGGCTACACCTTC.